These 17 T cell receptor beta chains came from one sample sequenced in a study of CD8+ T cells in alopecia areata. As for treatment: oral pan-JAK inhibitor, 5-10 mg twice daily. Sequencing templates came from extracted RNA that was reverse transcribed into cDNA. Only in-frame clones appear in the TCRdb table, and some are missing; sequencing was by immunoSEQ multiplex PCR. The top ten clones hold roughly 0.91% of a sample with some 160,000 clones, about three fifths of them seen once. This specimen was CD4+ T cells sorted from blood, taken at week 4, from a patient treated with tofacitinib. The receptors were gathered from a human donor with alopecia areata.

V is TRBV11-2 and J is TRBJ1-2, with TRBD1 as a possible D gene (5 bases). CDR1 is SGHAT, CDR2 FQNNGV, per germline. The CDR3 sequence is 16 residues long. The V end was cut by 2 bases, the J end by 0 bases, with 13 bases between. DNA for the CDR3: TGTGCCAGCAGCTTATCAACTTCAGGGACTAACTATGGCTACACCTTC. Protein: CASSLSTSGTNYGYTF.

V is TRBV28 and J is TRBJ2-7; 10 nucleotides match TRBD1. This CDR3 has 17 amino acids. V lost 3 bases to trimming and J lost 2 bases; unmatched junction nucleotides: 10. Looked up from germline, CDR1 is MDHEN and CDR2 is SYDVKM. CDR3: CASSFMSRDRGTYEQYF. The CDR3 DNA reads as TGTGCCAGCAGTTTTATGAGCCGGGACAGGGGCACCTACGAGCAGTACTTC.

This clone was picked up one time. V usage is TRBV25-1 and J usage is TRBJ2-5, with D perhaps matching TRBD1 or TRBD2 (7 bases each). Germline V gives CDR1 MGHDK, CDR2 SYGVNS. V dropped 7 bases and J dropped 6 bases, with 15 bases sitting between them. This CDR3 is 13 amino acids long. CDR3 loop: CASKGGGMKTQYF. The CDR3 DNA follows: TGTGCCAGCAAGGGAGGGGGCATGAAGACCCAGTACTTC.

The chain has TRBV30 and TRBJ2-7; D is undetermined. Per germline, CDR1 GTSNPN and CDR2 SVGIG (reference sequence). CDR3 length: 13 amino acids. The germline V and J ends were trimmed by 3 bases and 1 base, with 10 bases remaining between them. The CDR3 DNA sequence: TGTGCCTGGAGGAAGTGGCAGTCCTACGAGCAGTACTTC. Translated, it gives CAWRKWQSYEQYF.

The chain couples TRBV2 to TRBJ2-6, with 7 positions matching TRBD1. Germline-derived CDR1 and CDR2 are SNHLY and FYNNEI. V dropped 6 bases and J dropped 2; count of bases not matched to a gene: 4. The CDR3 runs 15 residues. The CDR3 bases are TGTGCCAGCAGCTCCGACAGGGCTGGGGCCAACGTCCTGACTTTC. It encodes CASSSDRAGANVLTF.

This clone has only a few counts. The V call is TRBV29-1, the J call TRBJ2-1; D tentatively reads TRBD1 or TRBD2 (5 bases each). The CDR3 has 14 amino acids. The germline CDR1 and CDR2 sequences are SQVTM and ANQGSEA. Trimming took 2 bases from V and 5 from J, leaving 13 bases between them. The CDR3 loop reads CSVEWAGANNEQFF. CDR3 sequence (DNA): TGCAGCGTTGAATGGGCCGGGGCGAACAATGAGCAGTTCTTC.

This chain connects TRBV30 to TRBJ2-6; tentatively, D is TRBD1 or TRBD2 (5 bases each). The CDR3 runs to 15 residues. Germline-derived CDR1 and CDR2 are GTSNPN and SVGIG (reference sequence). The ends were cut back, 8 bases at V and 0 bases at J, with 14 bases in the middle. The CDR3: CAGRDRHSGANVLTF. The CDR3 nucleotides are TGTGCCGGCAGGGACCGCCACTCTGGGGCCAACGTCCTGACTTTC.

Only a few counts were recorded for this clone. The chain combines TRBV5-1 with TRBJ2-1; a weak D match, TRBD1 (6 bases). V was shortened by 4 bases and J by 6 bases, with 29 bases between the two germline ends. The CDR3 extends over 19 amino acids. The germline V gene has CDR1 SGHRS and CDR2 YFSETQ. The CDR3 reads CASSALNLLMGAKLNEQFF. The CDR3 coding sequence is TGCGCCAGCAGCGCTCTAAACCTCCTGATGGGGGCAAAACTCAATGAGCAGTTCTTC.

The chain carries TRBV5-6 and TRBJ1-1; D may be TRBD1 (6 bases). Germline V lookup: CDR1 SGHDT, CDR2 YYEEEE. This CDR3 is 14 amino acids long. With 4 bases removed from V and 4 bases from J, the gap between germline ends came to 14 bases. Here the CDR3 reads CASSPRGGGTEAFF. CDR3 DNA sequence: TGTGCCAGCAGCCCCAGGGGAGGCGGCACTGAAGCTTTCTTT. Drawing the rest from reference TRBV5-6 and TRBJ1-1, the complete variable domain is DAGVTQSPTHLIKTRGQQVTLRCSPKSGHDTVSWYQQALGQGPQFIFQYYEEEERQRGNFPDRFSGHQFPNYSSELNVNALLLGDSALYLCASSPRGGGTEAFFGQGTRLTVV.

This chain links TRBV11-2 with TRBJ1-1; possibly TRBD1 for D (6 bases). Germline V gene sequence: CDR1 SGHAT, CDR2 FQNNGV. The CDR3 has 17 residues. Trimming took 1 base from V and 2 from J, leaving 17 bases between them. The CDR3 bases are TGTGCCAGCAGCTTAGGATCTGGGGGCAGGGTTAACACTGAAGCTTTCTTT. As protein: CASSLGSGGRVNTEAFF.

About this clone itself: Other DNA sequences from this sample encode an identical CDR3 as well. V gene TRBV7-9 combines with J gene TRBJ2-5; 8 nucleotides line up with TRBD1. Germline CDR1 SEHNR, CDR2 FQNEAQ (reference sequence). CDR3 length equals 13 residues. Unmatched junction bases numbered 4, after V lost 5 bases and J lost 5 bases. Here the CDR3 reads CASSRQGWETQYF. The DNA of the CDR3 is TGTGCCAGCAGCCGACAGGGGTGGGAGACCCAGTACTTC.

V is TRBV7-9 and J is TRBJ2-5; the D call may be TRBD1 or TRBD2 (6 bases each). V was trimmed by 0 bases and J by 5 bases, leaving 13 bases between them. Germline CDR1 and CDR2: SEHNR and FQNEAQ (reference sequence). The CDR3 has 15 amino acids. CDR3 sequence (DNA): TGTGCCAGCAGCTTAGCCGACGGGGGCCGGGAGACCCAGTACTTC. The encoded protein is CASSLADGGRETQYF. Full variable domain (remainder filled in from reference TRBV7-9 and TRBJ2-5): DTGVSQNPRHKITKRGQNVTFRCDPISEHNRLYWYRQTLGQGPEFLTYFQNEAQLEKSRLLSDRFSAERPKGSFSTLEIQRTEQGDSAMYLCASSLADGGRETQYFGPGTRLLVL.

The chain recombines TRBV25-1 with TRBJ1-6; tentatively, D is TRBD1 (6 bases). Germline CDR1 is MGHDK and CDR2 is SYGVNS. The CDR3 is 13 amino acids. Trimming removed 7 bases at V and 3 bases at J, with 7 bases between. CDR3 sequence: CASTGDYNSPLHF. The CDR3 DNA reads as TGTGCCAGCACAGGGGACTATAATTCACCCCTCCACTTT.

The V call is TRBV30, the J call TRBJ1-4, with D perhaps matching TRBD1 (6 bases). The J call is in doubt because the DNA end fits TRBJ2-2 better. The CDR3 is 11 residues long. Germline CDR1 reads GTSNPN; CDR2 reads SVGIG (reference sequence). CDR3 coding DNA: TGTGCCTGGAGCCAGGGGTGGGAGCTGTTTTTT. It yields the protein CAWSQGWELFF.

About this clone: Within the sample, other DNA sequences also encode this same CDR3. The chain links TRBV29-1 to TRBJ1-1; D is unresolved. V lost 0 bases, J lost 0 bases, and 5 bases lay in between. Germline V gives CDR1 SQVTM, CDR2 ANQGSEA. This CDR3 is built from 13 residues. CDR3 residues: CSVEEQLNTEAFF. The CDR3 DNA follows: TGCAGCGTTGAAGAACAGCTGAACACTGAAGCTTTCTTT.

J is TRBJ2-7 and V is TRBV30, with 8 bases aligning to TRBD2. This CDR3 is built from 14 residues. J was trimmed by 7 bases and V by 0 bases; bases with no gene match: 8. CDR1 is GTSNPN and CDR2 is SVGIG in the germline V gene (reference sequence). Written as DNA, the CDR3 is TGTGCCTGGAGTGTAGTAGCGGGGTCTGGAGAGCAGTACTTC. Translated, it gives CAWSVVAGSGEQYF.

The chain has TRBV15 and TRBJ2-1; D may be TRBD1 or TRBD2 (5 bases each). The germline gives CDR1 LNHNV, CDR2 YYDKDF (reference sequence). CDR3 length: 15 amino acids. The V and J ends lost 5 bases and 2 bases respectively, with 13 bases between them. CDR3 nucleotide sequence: TGTGCCACCAGCCCCCTTGAGGGGACCTACAATGAGCAGTTCTTC. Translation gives CATSPLEGTYNEQFF.